What follows describes a single T cell receptor beta chain. Its antigen is undetermined. This record comes from a study of OX40 agonist ivuxolimab in advanced cancers. Findings and limits, study-wide: Within 6 weeks, CD4+ and CD8+ blood T cells expanded clonally at 0.1 to 3.0 mg/kg.

V lost 2 bases to trimming and J lost 5 bases; unmatched junction nucleotides: 6. The CDR3 loop spans 14 amino acids. Germline CDR1 and CDR2: SGHRS and YFSETQ. TCRdb keeps only in-frame clones here, not all; method: immunoSEQ multiplex PCR. Of more than 75,000 clones listed, around 91% are singletons. The chain combines TRBV5-1 with TRBJ2-5; 7 positions agree with TRBD2. The sample was CD4+ or CD8+ T cells sorted from blood, taken in a trial of the OX40 agonist ivuxolimab. The receptor was isolated from an adult with an advanced solid tumor such as melanoma, head and neck, liver or kidney cancer. CDR3 sequence reads: CASSLVAGEETQYF. Here the CDR3 DNA reads TGCGCCAGCAGCTTAGTCGCGGGAGAGGAGACCCAGTACTTC.